This is a list of T cell receptor beta chains from one sample in a study of blood T cell repertoires in COVID-19. Method: immunoSEQ multiplex PCR; TCRdb's copy keeps in-frame clones and lacks some. The sample lists 200,000 or so clones; less than 90% were seen once. Sequences were obtained from peripheral blood. The receptors derive from a man between 65 and 85 years old with acute or convalescent COVID-19. The CDR3 runs from the conserved cysteine through the conserved F or W. A D gene is named only where the DNA matches it firmly. Clone size is shown for a subset of rows, as once, few, many or a class of expanded clone.

D gene: .; clone size: many; J gene: TRBJ2-7; V gene: TRBV3-1/TRBV3-2; CDR3 protein: CASSQPPRSEQYF; CDR3 DNA: TGTGCCAGCAGCCAACCCCCCCGTAGCGAGCAGTACTTC
D gene: TRBD1; clone size: .; J gene: TRBJ1-3; V gene: TRBV4-2; CDR3 protein: CASSQTGQGVSGNTIYF; CDR3 DNA: TGTGCCAGCAGCCAAACGGGACAGGGGGTTTCTGGAAACACCATATATTTT
D gene: .; clone size: .; J gene: TRBJ2-3; V gene: TRBV2; CDR3 protein: CASTLQGRDTDTQYF; CDR3 DNA: TGTGCCAGCACCCTACAGGGTCGGGACACAGATACGCAGTATTTT
D gene: TRBD2; clone size: few; J gene: TRBJ2-7; V gene: TRBV4-2; CDR3 protein: CASSQASGTASYEQYF; CDR3 DNA: TGTGCCAGCAGCCAGGCAAGCGGGACCGCCTCCTACGAGCAGTACTTC
D gene: .; clone size: .; J gene: TRBJ1-5; V gene: TRBV4-2; CDR3 protein: CASSQVEGNQPQHF; CDR3 DNA: TGTGCCAGCAGCCAAGTCGAGGGCAATCAGCCCCAGCATTTT
D gene: TRBD1; clone size: .; J gene: TRBJ1-2; V gene: TRBV5-5; CDR3 protein: CASSLGQGVGYTF; CDR3 DNA: TGTGCCAGCAGCTTGGGACAGGGTGTCGGCTACACCTTC
D gene: .; clone size: .; J gene: TRBJ1-2; V gene: TRBV3-1/TRBV3-2; CDR3 protein: CASSQAKQGHGYTF; CDR3 DNA: TGTGCCAGCAGCCAAGCCAAACAGGGTCATGGCTACACCTTC
D gene: TRBD1; clone size: .; J gene: TRBJ2-2; V gene: TRBV9; CDR3 protein: CASSGLGQAVTGELFF; CDR3 DNA: TGTGCCAGCAGCGGCCTCGGACAGGCCGTCACCGGGGAGCTGTTTTTT
D gene: TRBD2; clone size: .; J gene: TRBJ2-7; V gene: TRBV5-1; CDR3 protein: CASSWGTSGREDEQYF; CDR3 DNA: TGCGCCAGCAGCTGGGGGACTAGCGGGAGGGAAGACGAGCAGTACTTC
D gene: .; clone size: .; J gene: TRBJ1-1; V gene: TRBV6-5; CDR3 protein: CASSQGSGAFF; CDR3 DNA: TGTGCCAGCAGTCAGGGTTCTGGAGCTTTCTTT
D gene: TRBD1; clone size: .; J gene: TRBJ2-1; V gene: TRBV5-1; CDR3 protein: CASSPSGTGDVNEQFF; CDR3 DNA: TGCGCCAGCAGCCCTTCCGGGACAGGGGATGTCAATGAGCAGTTCTTC
D gene: .; clone size: .; J gene: TRBJ2-3; V gene: TRBV10-3; CDR3 protein: CAISTGLFEDTQYF; CDR3 DNA: TGTGCCATCAGTACGGGACTCTTCGAAGATACGCAGTATTTT
D gene: TRBD1; clone size: once; J gene: TRBJ2-1; V gene: TRBV5-1; CDR3 protein: CASSWTGEGSNEQFF; CDR3 DNA: TGCGCCAGCAGCTGGACAGGGGAGGGTTCCAATGAGCAGTTCTTC
D gene: .; clone size: .; J gene: TRBJ2-3; V gene: TRBV28; CDR3 protein: CASSLAAVGTDTQYF; CDR3 DNA: TGTGCCAGCAGTTTAGCGGCGGTTGGGACAGATACGCAGTATTTT
D gene: .; clone size: .; J gene: TRBJ1-3; V gene: TRBV7-9; CDR3 protein: CASSLSIAGNTIYF; CDR3 DNA: TGTGCCAGCAGCTTGTCAATAGCCGGAAACACCATATATTTT
D gene: .; clone size: once; J gene: TRBJ1-6; V gene: TRBV5-4; CDR3 protein: CASSLMGANGSPLHF; CDR3 DNA: TGTGCCAGCAGCTTAATGGGGGCGAATGGTTCACCCCTCCACTTT
D gene: TRBD1; clone size: .; J gene: TRBJ2-1; V gene: TRBV5-1; CDR3 protein: CASSLLRTGQHNEQFF; CDR3 DNA: TGCGCCAGCAGCTTGTTACGGACAGGTCAGCACAATGAGCAGTTCTTC
D gene: TRBD2; clone size: .; J gene: TRBJ2-1; V gene: TRBV4-2; CDR3 protein: CASSQATSGSADEQFF; CDR3 DNA: TGTGCCAGCAGCCAAGCCACTAGCGGGAGTGCCGATGAGCAGTTCTTC
D gene: .; clone size: .; J gene: TRBJ2-7; V gene: TRBV3-1/TRBV3-2; CDR3 protein: CASSQGKVRRGQYF; CDR3 DNA: TGTGCCAGCAGCCAAGGGAAAGTCAGACGGGGGCAGTACTTC
D gene: TRBD1; clone size: once; J gene: TRBJ2-3; V gene: TRBV24-1; CDR3 protein: CATSDSRTGNTQYF; CDR3 DNA: TGTGCCACCAGTGACTCTAGGACAGGGAATACGCAGTATTTT
D gene: TRBD1; clone size: .; J gene: TRBJ2-7; V gene: TRBV29-1; CDR3 protein: CSVVGTGSSYEQYF; CDR3 DNA: TGCAGCGTTGTTGGGACAGGTAGCTCCTACGAGCAGTACTTC
D gene: .; clone size: .; J gene: TRBJ1-1; V gene: TRBV25-1; CDR3 protein: CASRDSGNTEAFF; CDR3 DNA: TGTGCCAGCAGGGACAGTGGGAACACTGAAGCTTTCTTT
D gene: .; clone size: .; J gene: TRBJ2-6; V gene: TRBV18; CDR3 protein: CASSPGHPNSGANVLTF; CDR3 DNA: TGTGCCAGCTCACCGGGACATCCAAACTCTGGGGCCAACGTCCTGACTTTC
D gene: TRBD1; clone size: .; J gene: TRBJ1-2; V gene: TRBV28; CDR3 protein: CASSLGQGDYGYTF; CDR3 DNA: TGTGCCAGCAGTTTGGGGCAGGGGGACTATGGCTACACCTTC
D gene: TRBD1; clone size: .; J gene: TRBJ1-2; V gene: TRBV6-1; CDR3 protein: CASSVTYRGDSYGYTF; CDR3 DNA: TGTGCCAGCAGTGTAACATACAGGGGAGATTCCTATGGCTACACCTTC
D gene: TRBD2; clone size: .; J gene: TRBJ2-1; V gene: TRBV6-2/TRBV6-3; CDR3 protein: CASSWSGSYNEQFF; CDR3 DNA: TGTGCCAGCAGTTGGAGCGGGAGCTACAATGAGCAGTTCTTC
D gene: TRBD1; clone size: .; J gene: TRBJ2-1; V gene: TRBV4-3; CDR3 protein: CASSQDTGTAYNEQFF; CDR3 DNA: TGCGCCAGCAGCCAAGATACGGGGACAGCGTACAATGAGCAGTTCTTC
D gene: TRBD1; clone size: .; J gene: TRBJ1-6; V gene: TRBV27; CDR3 protein: CASSTGDSPLHF; CDR3 DNA: TGTGCCAGCAGTACAGGGGATTCACCCCTCCACTTT
D gene: .; clone size: .; J gene: TRBJ2-3; V gene: TRBV28; CDR3 protein: CASSLSIYRDTQYF; CDR3 DNA: TGTGCCAGCAGTTTATCCATTTACAGGGATACGCAGTATTTT
D gene: .; clone size: .; J gene: TRBJ1-1; V gene: TRBV7-9; CDR3 protein: CASSLGVSDTEAFF; CDR3 DNA: TGTGCCAGCAGCTTAGGGGTCAGCGACACTGAAGCTTTCTTT
D gene: TRBD1; clone size: .; J gene: TRBJ2-7; V gene: TRBV30; CDR3 protein: CAWRELGGAPGEQYF; CDR3 DNA: TGTGCCTGGAGAGAGTTAGGGGGCGCCCCGGGAGAGCAGTACTTC
D gene: .; clone size: .; J gene: TRBJ1-2; V gene: TRBV30; CDR3 protein: CAWSRGLDGYTF; CDR3 DNA: TGTGCCTGGAGTCGAGGGTTAGATGGCTACACCTTC
D gene: TRBD2; clone size: .; J gene: TRBJ2-2; V gene: TRBV5-1; CDR3 protein: CASSFSGSGGELFF; CDR3 DNA: TGCGCCAGCAGCTTCAGCGGGAGCGGGGGGGAGCTGTTTTTT
D gene: TRBD1; clone size: .; J gene: TRBJ1-1; V gene: TRBV5-1; CDR3 protein: CASSLGDSLTEAFF; CDR3 DNA: TGCGCCAGCAGCTTGGGGGACAGTCTCACTGAAGCTTTCTTT
D gene: .; clone size: .; J gene: TRBJ2-3; V gene: TRBV25-1; CDR3 protein: CASASGGSSTDTQYF; CDR3 DNA: TGTGCCAGTGCCTCTGGCGGGTCTAGCACAGATACGCAGTATTTT
D gene: .; clone size: .; J gene: TRBJ1-2; V gene: TRBV19; CDR3 protein: CASSVTPLNYGYTF; CDR3 DNA: TGTGCCAGTAGTGTGACACCTTTAAACTATGGCTACACCTTC
D gene: TRBD2; clone size: .; J gene: TRBJ2-1; V gene: TRBV11-1; CDR3 protein: CASSSQLAENYNEQFF; CDR3 DNA: TGTGCCAGCAGCTCTCAACTAGCGGAAAACTACAATGAGCAGTTCTTC
D gene: TRBD2; clone size: few; J gene: TRBJ2-3; V gene: TRBV15; CDR3 protein: CATSTSGISTDTQYF; CDR3 DNA: TGTGCCACCAGCACTAGCGGGATATCGACAGATACGCAGTATTTT
D gene: TRBD2; clone size: .; J gene: TRBJ2-7; V gene: TRBV7-3; CDR3 protein: CASSLTGTSGAAPYEQYF; CDR3 DNA: TGTGCCAGCAGCTTGACCGGGACTAGCGGGGCGGCTCCCTACGAGCAGTACTTC
D gene: .; clone size: .; J gene: TRBJ1-4; V gene: TRBV28; CDR3 protein: CASSTTGSNEKLFF; CDR3 DNA: TGTGCCAGCAGTACAACAGGATCTAATGAAAAACTGTTTTTT
D gene: TRBD2; clone size: .; J gene: TRBJ2-5; V gene: TRBV28; CDR3 protein: CASSFSPSGRWETQYF; CDR3 DNA: TGTGCCAGCAGTTTTTCCCCTAGCGGGAGGTGGGAGACCCAGTACTTC
D gene: TRBD2; clone size: .; J gene: TRBJ2-7; V gene: TRBV9; CDR3 protein: CASSATGTSGSYEQYF; CDR3 DNA: TGTGCCAGCAGCGCAACCGGGACTAGCGGGAGCTACGAGCAGTACTTC
D gene: .; clone size: .; J gene: TRBJ2-1; V gene: TRBV20-1; CDR3 protein: CSVQGGNEQFF; CDR3 DNA: TGCAGTGTTCAGGGGGGTAATGAGCAGTTCTTC
D gene: .; clone size: .; J gene: TRBJ1-1; V gene: TRBV7-8; CDR3 protein: CASSLVQGTGTEAFF; CDR3 DNA: TGTGCCAGCAGCTTGGTCCAAGGAACAGGTACTGAAGCTTTCTTT
D gene: .; clone size: .; J gene: TRBJ1-5; V gene: TRBV10-3; CDR3 protein: CAISTDGDQPQHF; CDR3 DNA: TGTGCCATCAGTACCGACGGGGATCAGCCCCAGCATTTT
D gene: TRBD2; clone size: .; J gene: TRBJ2-1; V gene: TRBV11-3; CDR3 protein: CASSLAGGFEQFF; CDR3 DNA: TGTGCCAGCAGTCTAGCGGGAGGGTTTGAGCAGTTCTTC
D gene: .; clone size: few; J gene: TRBJ1-1; V gene: TRBV7-2; CDR3 protein: CASSLGQNTEAFF; CDR3 DNA: TGTGCCAGCAGCTTAGGGCAGAACACTGAAGCTTTCTTT
D gene: .; clone size: .; J gene: TRBJ2-5; V gene: TRBV5-1; CDR3 protein: CASSLYKQETQYF; CDR3 DNA: TGCGCCAGCAGCCTATATAAACAAGAGACCCAGTACTTC
D gene: TRBD1; clone size: .; J gene: TRBJ1-2; V gene: TRBV27; CDR3 protein: CASSPDRTNGYGYTF; CDR3 DNA: TGTGCCAGCAGTCCGGACAGGACGAACGGCTATGGCTACACCTTC
D gene: TRBD2; clone size: .; J gene: TRBJ2-3; V gene: TRBV7-2; CDR3 protein: CASSLLTSSADTQYF; CDR3 DNA: TGTGCCAGCAGCTTACTGACTAGCTCAGCAGATACGCAGTATTTT
D gene: .; clone size: .; J gene: TRBJ1-2; V gene: TRBV6-4; CDR3 protein: CASSDGLLGAGGYTF; CDR3 DNA: TGTGCCAGCAGTGACGGTTTATTGGGGGCCGGGGGCTACACCTTC
D gene: TRBD1; clone size: .; J gene: TRBJ2-1; V gene: TRBV30; CDR3 protein: CAWNRGLDNEQFF; CDR3 DNA: TGTGCCTGGAACAGGGGGCTGGACAATGAGCAGTTCTTC
D gene: .; clone size: .; J gene: TRBJ1-3; V gene: TRBV18; CDR3 protein: CASSPRQEVGTIYF; CDR3 DNA: TGTGCCAGCTCACCAAGGCAGGAGGTCGGCACCATATATTTT
D gene: .; clone size: .; J gene: TRBJ1-5; V gene: TRBV24-1; CDR3 protein: CATLGENRQPQHF; CDR3 DNA: TGTGCCACCCTAGGCGAGAATCGGCAGCCCCAGCATTTT
D gene: TRBD1; clone size: .; J gene: TRBJ2-5; V gene: TRBV24-1; CDR3 protein: CATSDFGRGPQETQYF; CDR3 DNA: TGTGCCACCAGTGATTTTGGCAGGGGGCCCCAAGAGACCCAGTACTTC
D gene: TRBD2; clone size: .; J gene: TRBJ2-1; V gene: TRBV19; CDR3 protein: CASSRRRELYNEQFF; CDR3 DNA: TGTGCCAGCTCCCGCCGGCGGGAGCTGTACAATGAGCAGTTCTTC
D gene: TRBD1; clone size: .; J gene: TRBJ2-6; V gene: TRBV6-1; CDR3 protein: CASSAQRTGPGGANVLTF; CDR3 DNA: TGTGCCAGCAGTGCCCAAAGGACAGGGCCCGGGGGGGCCAACGTCCTGACTTTC